This T cell receptor beta chain was recorded in a study of cytomegalovirus exposure and HLA in healthy donors. General observations from the study: A later analysis showed that HLA-associated TCR beta chains had undergone more clonal expansion than equally common others.

The CDR3 totals 13 residues. CDR1 and CDR2 (germline): MNHNY, SVGAGI (reference sequence). V was cut by 0 bases and J by 5 bases, with 5 bases left in between. This clone occurred a few times. Its antigen is still unknown. Primers included in the PCR were 60 Vbeta and 13 Jbeta primers. TCRdb's table, derived via immunoSEQ multiplex PCR, lists solely in-frame clones and lacks some. This sample has some 160,000 clones, with around 77% found just once. The chain recombines TRBV6-6 with TRBJ1-5; D is uncertain. Material: PBMCs. This receptor was obtained from a man in his fifties or sixties in good health and CMV-seronegative. CDR3 region: CASSYSRDQPQHF. The CDR3 coding sequence is TGTGCCAGCAGTTACTCGAGAGATCAGCCCCAGCATTTT.